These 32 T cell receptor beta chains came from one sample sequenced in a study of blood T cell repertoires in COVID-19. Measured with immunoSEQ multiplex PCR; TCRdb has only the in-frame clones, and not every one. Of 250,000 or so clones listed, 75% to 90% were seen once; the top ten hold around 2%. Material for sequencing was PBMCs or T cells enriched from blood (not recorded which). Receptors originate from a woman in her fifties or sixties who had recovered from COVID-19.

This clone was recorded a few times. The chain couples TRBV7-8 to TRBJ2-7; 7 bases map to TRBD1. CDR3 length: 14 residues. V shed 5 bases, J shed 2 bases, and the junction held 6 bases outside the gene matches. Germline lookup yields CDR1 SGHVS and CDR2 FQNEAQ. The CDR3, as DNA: TGTGCCAGCAGCCTCAGACAGGGACCCTACGAGCAGTACTTC. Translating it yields CASSLRQGPYEQYF.

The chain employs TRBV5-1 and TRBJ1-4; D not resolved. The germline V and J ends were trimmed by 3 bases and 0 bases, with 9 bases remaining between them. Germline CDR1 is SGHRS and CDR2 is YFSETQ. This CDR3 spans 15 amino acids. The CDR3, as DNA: TGCGCCAGCAGCTCAAACAGAGCAACTAATGAAAAACTGTTTTTT. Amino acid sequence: CASSSNRATNEKLFF.

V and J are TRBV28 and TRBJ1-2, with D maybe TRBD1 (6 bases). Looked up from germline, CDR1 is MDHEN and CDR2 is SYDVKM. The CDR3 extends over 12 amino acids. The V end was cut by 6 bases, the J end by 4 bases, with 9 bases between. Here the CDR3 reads CASSPDSYGYTF. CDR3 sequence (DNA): TGTGCCAGCAGCCCGGACAGCTATGGCTACACCTTC.

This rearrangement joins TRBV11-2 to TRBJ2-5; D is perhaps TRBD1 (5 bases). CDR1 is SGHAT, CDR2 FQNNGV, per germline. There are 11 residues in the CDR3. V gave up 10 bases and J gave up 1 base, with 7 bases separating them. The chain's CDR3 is CATGAQETQYF. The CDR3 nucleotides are TGTGCCACTGGGGCCCAAGAGACCCAGTACTTC. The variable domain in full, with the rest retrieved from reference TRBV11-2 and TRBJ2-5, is EAGVAQSPRYKIIEKRQSVAFWCNPISGHATLYWYQQILGQGPKLLIQFQNNGVVDDSQLPKDRFSAERLKGVDSTLKIQPAKLEDSAVYLCATGAQETQYFGPGTRLLVL.

The CDR3 is CASSVGFGTSGLNSYNEQFF. CDR3 sequence (DNA): TGTGCCAGCAGCGTAGGTTTTGGGACTAGCGGTCTTAACTCCTACAATGAGCAGTTCTTC. V usage is TRBV9 and J usage is TRBJ2-1, with TRBD2 matching 11 bases. The CDR3 has 20 residues. Unmatched junction bases numbered 11, after V lost 0 bases and J lost 0 bases. Germline-derived CDR1 and CDR2 are SGDLS and YYNGEE.

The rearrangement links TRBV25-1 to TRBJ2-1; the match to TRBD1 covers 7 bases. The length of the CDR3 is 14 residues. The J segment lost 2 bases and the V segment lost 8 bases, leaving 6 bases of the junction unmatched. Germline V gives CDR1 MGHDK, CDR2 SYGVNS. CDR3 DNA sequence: TGTGCCAGCTGCCGGGACAGACCCTACAATGAGCAGTTCTTC. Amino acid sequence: CASCRDRPYNEQFF.

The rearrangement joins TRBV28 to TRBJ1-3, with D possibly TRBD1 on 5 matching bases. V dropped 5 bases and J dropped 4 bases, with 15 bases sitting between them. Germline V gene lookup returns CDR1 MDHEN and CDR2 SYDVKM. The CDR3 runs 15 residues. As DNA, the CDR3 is TGTGCCAGCAGTCCTTTAGGGGTCTCGGGAAACACCATATATTTT. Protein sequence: CASSPLGVSGNTIYF.

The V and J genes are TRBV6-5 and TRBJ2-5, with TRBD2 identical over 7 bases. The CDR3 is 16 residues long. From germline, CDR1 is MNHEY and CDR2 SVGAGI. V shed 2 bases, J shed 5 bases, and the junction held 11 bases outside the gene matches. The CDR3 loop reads CASSYGLAGVGETQYF. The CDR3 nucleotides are TGTGCCAGCAGTTACGGTTTGGCGGGAGTGGGGGAGACCCAGTACTTC.

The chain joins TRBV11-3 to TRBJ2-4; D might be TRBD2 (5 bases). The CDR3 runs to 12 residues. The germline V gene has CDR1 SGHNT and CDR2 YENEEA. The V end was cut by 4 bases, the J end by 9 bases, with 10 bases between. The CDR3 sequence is CASSSDGVIQYF. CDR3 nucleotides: TGTGCCAGCAGCTCGGACGGGGTCATTCAGTACTTC.

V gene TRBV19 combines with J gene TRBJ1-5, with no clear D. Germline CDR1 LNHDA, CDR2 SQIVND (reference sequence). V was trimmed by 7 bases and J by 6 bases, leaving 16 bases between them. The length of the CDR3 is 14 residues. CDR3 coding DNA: TGTGCCAGTACCTCTCATCTGGAGACTCAGCCCCAGCATTTT. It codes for CASTSHLETQPQHF.

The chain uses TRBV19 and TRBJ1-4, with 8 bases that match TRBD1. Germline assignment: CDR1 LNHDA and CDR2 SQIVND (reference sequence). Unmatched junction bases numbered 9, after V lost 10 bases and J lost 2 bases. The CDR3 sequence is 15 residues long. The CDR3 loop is CATTGGSGTNEKLFF. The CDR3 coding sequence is TGTGCCACAACAGGGGGATCAGGGACTAATGAAAAACTGTTTTTT.

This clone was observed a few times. The CDR3 is CASSQEGQGQPYEQYF. CDR3 coding DNA: TGTGCCAGCAGCCAAGAGGGTCAGGGACAGCCCTACGAGCAGTACTTC. The gene calls are TRBV4-2 and TRBJ2-7; 7 positions match TRBD1. The CDR3 covers 16 residues. Germline trimming cut 0 bases from V and 2 bases from J; bases unmatched to any gene: 7. From germline, CDR1 is LGHNA and CDR2 YNFKEQ.

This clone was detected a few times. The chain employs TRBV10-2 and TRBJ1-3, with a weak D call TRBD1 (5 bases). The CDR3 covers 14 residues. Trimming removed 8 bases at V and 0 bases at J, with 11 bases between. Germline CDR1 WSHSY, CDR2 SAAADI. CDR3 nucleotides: TGCGCCAGCGCGCGGGACCCCTCTGGAAACACCATATATTTT. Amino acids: CASARDPSGNTIYF.

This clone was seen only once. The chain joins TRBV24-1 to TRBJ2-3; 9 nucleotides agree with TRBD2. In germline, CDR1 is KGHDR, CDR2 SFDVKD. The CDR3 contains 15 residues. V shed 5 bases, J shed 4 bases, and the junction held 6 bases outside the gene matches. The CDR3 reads CATSGSSGIPDTQYF. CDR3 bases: TGTGCCACCAGTGGGTCTAGCGGGATCCCAGATACGCAGTATTTT.

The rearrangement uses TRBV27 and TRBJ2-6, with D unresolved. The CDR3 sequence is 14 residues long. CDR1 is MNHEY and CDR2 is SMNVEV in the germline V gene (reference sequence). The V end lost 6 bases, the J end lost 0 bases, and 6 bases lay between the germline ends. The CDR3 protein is CASRGLSGANVLTF. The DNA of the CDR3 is TGTGCCAGCAGGGGCCTCTCTGGGGCCAACGTCCTGACTTTC.

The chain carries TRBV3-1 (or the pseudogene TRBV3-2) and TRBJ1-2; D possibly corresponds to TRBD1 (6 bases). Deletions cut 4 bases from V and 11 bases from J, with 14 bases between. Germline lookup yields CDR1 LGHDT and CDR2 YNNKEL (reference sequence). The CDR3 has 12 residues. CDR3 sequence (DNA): TGTGCCAGCAGCCCAGGACAGAGACGATACACCTTC. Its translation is CASSPGQRRYTF.

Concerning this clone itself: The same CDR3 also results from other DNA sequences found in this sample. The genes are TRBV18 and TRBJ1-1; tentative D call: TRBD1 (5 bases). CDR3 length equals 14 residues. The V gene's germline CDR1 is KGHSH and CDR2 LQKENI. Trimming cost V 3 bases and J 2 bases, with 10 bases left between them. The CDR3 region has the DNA TGTGCCAGCTCACCGACGGGGGGTAACACTGAAGCTTTCTTT. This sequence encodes CASSPTGGNTEAFF.

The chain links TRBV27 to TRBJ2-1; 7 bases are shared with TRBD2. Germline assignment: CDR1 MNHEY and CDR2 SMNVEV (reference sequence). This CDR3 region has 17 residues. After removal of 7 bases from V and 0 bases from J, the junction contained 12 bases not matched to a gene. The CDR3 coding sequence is TGTGCCAGCACCTCCACTAGCGCCTTAAGCTCCTACAATGAGCAGTTCTTC. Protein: CASTSTSALSSYNEQFF.

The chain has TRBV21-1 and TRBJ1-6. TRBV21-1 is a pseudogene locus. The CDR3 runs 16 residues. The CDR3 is CASSKAEGGLNSPLHF. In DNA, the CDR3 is TGTGCCAGCAGCAAAGCCGAGGGGGGGCTGAATTCACCCCTCCACTTT.

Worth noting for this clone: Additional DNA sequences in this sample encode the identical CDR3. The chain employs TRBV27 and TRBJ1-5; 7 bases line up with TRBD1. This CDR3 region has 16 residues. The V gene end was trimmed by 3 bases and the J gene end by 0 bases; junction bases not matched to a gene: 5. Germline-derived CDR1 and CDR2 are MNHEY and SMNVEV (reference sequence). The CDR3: CASSLDRPNSNQPQHF. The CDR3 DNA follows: TGTGCCAGCAGTTTGGACAGGCCGAATAGCAATCAGCCCCAGCATTTT.

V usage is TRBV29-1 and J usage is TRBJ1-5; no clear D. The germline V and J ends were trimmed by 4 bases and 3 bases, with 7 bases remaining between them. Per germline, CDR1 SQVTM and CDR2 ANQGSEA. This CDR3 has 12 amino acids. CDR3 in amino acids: CSVGRPNQPQHF. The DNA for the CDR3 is TGCAGCGTTGGCAGGCCCAATCAGCCCCAGCATTTT. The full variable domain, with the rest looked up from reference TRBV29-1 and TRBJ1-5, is SAVISQKPSRDICQRGTSLTIQCQVDSQVTMMFWYRQQPGQSLTLIATANQGSEATYESGFVIDKFPISRPNLTFSTLTVSNMSPEDSSIYLCSVGRPNQPQHFGDGTRLSIL.

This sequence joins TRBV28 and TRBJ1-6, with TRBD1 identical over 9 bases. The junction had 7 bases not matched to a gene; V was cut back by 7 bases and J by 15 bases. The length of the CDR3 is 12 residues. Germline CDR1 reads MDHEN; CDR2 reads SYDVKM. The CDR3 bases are TGTGCCAGCACCCTGGGACAGGGAGACCTCCACTTT. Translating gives CASTLGQGDLHF.

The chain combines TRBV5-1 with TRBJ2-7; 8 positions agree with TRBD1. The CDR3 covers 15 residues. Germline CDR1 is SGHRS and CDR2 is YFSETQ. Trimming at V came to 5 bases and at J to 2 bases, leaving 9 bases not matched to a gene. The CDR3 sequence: CASSPNTGGPYEQYF. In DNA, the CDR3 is TGCGCCAGCAGTCCTAACACAGGGGGGCCCTACGAGCAGTACTTC. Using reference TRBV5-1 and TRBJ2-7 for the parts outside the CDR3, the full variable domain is KAGVTQTPRYLIKTRGQQVTLSCSPISGHRSVSWYQQTPGQGLQFLFEYFSETQRNKGNFPGRFSGRQFSNSRSEMNVSTLELGDSALYLCASSPNTGGPYEQYFGPGTRLTVT.

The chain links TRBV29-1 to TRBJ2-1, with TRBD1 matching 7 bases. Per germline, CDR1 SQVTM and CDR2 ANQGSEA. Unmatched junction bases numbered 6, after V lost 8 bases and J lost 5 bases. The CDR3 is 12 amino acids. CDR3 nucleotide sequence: TGCAGCCCCTTGGACAGGAACAATGAGCAGTTCTTC. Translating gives CSPLDRNNEQFF.

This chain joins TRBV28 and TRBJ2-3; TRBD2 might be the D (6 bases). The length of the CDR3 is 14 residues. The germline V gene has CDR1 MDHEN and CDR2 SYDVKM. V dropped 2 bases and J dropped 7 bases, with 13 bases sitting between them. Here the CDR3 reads CASSLTGSVYTQYF. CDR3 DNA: TGTGCCAGCAGTTTAACCGGGAGTGTATATACGCAGTATTTT.

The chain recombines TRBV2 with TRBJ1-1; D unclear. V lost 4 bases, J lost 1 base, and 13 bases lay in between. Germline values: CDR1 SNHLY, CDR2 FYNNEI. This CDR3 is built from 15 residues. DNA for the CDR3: TGTGCCAGCAGTGTTACTGACTCCGGGAACACTGAAGCTTTCTTT. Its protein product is CASSVTDSGNTEAFF.

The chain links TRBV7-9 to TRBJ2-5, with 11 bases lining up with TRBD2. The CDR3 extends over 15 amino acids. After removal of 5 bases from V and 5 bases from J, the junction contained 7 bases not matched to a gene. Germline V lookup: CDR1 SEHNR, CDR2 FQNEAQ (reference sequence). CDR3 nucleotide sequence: TGTGCCAGCAGCCCCGGACTAGCGGGCGGCGAGACCCAGTACTTC. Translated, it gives CASSPGLAGGETQYF.

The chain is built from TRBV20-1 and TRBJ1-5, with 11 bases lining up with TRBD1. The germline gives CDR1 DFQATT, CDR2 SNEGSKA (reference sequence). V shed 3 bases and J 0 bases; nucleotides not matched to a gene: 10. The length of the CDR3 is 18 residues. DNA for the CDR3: TGCAGTGCTAGTCCACGGACAGGGGGCGCCTTTAGCAATCAGCCCCAGCATTTT. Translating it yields CSASPRTGGAFSNQPQHF.

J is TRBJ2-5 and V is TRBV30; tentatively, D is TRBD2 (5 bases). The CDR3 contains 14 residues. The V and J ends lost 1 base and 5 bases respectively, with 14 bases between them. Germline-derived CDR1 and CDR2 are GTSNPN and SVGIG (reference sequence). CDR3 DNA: TGTGCCTGGAGTGCGACAAAGTCGGGGGAGACCCAGTACTTC. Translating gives CAWSATKSGETQYF.

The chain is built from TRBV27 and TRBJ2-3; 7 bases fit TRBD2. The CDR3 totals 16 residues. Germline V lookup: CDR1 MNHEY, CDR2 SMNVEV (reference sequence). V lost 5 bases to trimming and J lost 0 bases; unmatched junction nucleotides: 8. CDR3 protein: CASSPRAGISTDTQYF. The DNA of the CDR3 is TGTGCCAGCAGTCCTCGAGCGGGAATAAGCACAGATACGCAGTATTTT.

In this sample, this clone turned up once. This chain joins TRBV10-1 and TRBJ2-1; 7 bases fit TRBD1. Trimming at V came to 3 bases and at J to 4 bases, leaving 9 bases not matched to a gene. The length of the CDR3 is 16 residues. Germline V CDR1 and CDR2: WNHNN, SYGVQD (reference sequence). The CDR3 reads CASSERRDRYYNEQFF. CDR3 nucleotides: TGCGCCAGCAGTGAACGAAGGGACAGATATTACAATGAGCAGTTCTTC.

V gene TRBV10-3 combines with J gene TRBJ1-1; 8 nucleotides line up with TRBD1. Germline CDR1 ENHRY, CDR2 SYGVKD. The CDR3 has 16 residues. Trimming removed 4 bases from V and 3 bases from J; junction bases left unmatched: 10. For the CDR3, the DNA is TGTGCCATCAGTGGGAACAGGGGGTTGACGGACACTGAAGCTTTCTTT. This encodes CAISGNRGLTDTEAFF.